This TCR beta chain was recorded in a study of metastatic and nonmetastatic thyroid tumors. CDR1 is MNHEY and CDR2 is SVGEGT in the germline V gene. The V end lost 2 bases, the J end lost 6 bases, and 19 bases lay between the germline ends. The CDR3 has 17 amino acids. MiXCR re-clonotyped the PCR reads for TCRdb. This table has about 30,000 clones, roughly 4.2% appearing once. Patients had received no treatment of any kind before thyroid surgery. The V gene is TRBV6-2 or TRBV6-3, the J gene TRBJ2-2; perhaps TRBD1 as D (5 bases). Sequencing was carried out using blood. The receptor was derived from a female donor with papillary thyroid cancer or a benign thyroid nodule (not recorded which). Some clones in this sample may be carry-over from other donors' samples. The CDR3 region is CASSYPQGQSDPGELFF. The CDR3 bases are TGTGCCAGCAGTTACCCGCAGGGTCAGTCAGATCCCGGGGAGCTGTTTTTT.